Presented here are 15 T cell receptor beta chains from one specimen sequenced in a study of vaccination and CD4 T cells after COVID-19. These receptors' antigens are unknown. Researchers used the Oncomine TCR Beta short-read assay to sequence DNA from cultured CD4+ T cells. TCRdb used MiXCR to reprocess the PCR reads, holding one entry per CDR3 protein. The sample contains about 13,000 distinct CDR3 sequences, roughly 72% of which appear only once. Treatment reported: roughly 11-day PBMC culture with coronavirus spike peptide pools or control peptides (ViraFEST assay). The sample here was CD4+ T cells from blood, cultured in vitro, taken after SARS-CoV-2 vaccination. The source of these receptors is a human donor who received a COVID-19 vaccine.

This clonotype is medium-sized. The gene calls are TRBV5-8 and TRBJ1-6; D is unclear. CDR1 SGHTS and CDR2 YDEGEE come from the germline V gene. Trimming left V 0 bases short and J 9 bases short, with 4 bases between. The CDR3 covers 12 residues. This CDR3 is CASSLGSSPLHF. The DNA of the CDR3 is TGTGCCAGCAGCTTGGGAAGTTCACCCCTCCACTTT.

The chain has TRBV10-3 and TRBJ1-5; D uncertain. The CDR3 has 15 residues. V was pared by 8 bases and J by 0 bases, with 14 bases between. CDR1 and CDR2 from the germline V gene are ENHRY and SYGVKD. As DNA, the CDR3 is TGTGCCATCGGTAGGGAAGACTATAGCAATCAGCCCCAGCATTTT. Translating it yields CAIGREDYSNQPQHF.

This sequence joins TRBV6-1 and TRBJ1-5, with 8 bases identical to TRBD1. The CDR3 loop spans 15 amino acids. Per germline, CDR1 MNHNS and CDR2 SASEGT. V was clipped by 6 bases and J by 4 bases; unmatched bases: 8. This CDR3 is CASSLTTGVNQPQHF. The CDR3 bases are TGTGCCAGCAGCTTAACGACAGGGGTTAATCAGCCCCAGCATTTT.

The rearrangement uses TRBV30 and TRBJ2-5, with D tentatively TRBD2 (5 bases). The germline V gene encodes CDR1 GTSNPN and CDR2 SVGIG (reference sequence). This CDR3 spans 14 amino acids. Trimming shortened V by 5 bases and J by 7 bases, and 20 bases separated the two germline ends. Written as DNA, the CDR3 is TGTGCCTGGGGACTTTTGCGCGGTCAAAGGACCCAGTACTTC. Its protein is CAWGLLRGQRTQYF.

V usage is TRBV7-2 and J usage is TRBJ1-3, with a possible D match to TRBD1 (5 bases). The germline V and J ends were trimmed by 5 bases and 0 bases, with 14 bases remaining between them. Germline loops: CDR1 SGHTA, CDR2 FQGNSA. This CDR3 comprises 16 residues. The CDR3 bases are TGTGCCAGCAGCCGGGGACCGCAGAGCTCTGGAAACACCATATATTTT. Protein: CASSRGPQSSGNTIYF.

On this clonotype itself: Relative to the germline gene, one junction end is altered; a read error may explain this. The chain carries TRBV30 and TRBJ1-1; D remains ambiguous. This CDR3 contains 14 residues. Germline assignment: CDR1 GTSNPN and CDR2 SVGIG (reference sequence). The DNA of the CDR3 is TGTGCCTGGAGGCCCGGCAGGAGGAACATTGAAGCTTTCTTT. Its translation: CAWRPGRRNIEAFF.

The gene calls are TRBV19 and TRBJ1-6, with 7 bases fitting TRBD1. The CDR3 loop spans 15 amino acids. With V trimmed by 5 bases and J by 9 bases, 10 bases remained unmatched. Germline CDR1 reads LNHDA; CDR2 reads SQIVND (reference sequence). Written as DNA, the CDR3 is TGTGCCAGTAGTGATACCGGGACAGTTAGTTCACCCCTCCACTTT. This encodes CASSDTGTVSSPLHF. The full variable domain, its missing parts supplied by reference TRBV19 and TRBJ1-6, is DGGITQSPKYLFRKEGQNVTLSCEQNLNHDAMYWYRQDPGQGLRLIYYSQIVNDFQKGDIAEGYSVSREKKESFPLTVTSAQKNPTAFYLCASSDTGTVSSPLHFGNGTRLTVT.

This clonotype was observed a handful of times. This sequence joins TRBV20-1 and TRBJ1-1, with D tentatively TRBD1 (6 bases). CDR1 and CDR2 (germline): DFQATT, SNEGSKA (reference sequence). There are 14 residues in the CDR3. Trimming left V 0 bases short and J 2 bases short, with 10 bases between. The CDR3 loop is CSARDRGRNTEAFF. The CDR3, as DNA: TGCAGTGCTAGAGATCGGGGGCGTAACACTGAAGCTTTCTTT.

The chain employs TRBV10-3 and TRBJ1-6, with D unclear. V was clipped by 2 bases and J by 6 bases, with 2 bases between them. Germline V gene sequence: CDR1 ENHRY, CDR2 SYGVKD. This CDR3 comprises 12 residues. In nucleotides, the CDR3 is TGTGCCATCAGTGAGGGTAATTCACCCCTCCACTTT. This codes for CAISEGNSPLHF.

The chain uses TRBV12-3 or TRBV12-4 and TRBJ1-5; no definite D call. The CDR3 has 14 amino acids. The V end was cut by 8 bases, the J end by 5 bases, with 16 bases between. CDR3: CASGPGGLDQPQHF. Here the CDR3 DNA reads TGTGCCAGCGGGCCCGGAGGGTTAGATCAGCCCCAGCATTTT.

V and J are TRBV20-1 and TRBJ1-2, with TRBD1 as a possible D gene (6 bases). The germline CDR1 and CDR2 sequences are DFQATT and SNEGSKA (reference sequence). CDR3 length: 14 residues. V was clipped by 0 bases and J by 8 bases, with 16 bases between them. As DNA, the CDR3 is TGCAGTGCTAGAGACGCAAGGGGGTATCAAGGCTACACCTTC. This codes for CSARDARGYQGYTF.

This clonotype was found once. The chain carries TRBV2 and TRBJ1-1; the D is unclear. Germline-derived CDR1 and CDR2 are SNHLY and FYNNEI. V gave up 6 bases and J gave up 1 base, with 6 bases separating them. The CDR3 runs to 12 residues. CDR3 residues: CASRVSNTEAFF. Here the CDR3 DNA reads TGTGCCAGCAGGGTTTCGAACACTGAAGCTTTCTTT.

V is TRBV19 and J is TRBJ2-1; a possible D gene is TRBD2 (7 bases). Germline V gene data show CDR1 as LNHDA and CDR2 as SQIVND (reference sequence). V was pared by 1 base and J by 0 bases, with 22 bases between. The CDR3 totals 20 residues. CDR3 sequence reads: CASSIGPLRGPRSSYNEQFF. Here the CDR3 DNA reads TGTGCCAGTAGTATAGGCCCCTTGCGGGGGCCTAGGAGCTCCTACAATGAGCAGTTCTTC.

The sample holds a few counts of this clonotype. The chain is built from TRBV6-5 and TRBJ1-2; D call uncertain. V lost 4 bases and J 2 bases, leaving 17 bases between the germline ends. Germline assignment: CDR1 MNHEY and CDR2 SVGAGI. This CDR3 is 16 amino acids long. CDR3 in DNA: TGTGCCAGCAGTTCAGCCTCGGAACAGAGAAACTATGGCTACACCTTC. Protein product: CASSSASEQRNYGYTF.

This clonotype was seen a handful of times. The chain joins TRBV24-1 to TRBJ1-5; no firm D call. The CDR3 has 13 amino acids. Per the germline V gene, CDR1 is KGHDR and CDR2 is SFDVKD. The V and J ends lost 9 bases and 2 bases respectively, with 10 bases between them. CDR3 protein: CATQQDGNQPQHF. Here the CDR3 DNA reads TGTGCCACCCAGCAGGACGGCAATCAGCCCCAGCATTTT.